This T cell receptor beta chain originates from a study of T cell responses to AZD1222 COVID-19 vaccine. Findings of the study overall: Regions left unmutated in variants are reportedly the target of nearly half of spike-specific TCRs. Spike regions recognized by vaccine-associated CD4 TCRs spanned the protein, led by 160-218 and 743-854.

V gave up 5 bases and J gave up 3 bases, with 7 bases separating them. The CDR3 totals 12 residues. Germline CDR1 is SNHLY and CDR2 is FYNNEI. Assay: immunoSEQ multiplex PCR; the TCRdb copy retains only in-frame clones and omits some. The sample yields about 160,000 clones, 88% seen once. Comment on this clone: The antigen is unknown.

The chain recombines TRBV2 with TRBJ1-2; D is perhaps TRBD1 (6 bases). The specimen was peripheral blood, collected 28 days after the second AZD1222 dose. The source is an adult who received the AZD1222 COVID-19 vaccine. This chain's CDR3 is CASSRTDYGYTF. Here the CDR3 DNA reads TGTGCCAGCAGTCGGACAGACTATGGCTACACCTTC.